Shown below are 24 T cell receptor beta chains from a single sample sequenced in a study of tumor-infiltrating lymphocytes in primary liver carcinoma. DNA and RNA were both co-extracted from approximately 20-30 mg of bulk tissue that had not been sorted. TCR beta cDNA came from about 500 ng total RNA, primed with a constant-region primer. Sequencing libraries for TCR beta derived from three nested multiplex PCR rounds that used slightly modified ARM-PCR. Two initial PCR rounds of about 11 cycles each paired TRBV1-TRBV30 forward primers with a C-beta reverse primer. Via MiXCR, TCRdb re-called the multiplex PCR reads, giving one row per CDR3 protein. The table includes 90,000 to 150,000 distinct CDR3 sequences, about 68% detected once. Sequences were obtained from liver tumor tissue from sampling region 1. Subset here: tumor region T1, superior pole. The receptors were gathered from a woman aged 60-75 years with primary liver carcinoma and hepatitis B virus infection.

As for this clonotype: This likely comes from a read error, as the CDR3 has no conserved phenylalanine or tryptophan at its end. The rearrangement links TRBV5-1 to TRBJ2-7; 8 nucleotides match TRBD2. V shed 0 bases and J 3 bases; nucleotides not matched to a gene: 8. This CDR3 has 16 amino acids. Germline V lookup: CDR1 SGHRS, CDR2 YFSETQ. CDR3 nucleotide sequence: TGCGCCAGCAGCTTGGCCGGGGGGGGACTTAACTACGAGCAGTACCTC. Translation: CASSLAGGGLNYEQYL.

There are a few counts of this clonotype. J is TRBJ2-7 and V is TRBV9; maybe TRBD1 (5 bases). Germline CDR1 reads SGDLS; CDR2 reads YYNGEE. CDR3 length: 14 residues. V was pared by 4 bases and J by 2 bases, with 13 bases between. CDR3 nucleotides: TGTGCCAGCAGCCCAACCACAGGAACCTACGAGCAGTACTTC. This sequence encodes CASSPTTGTYEQYF.

This chain connects TRBV28 to TRBJ2-3, with 7 bases identical to TRBD1. The CDR3 is 18 residues long. Trimming cost V 2 bases and J 2 bases; bases outside gene matches: 13. In germline, CDR1 is MDHEN, CDR2 SYDVKM. The CDR3 DNA follows: TGTGCCAGCAGTTTAAAGTCCCAGGGCAGGGGGTTCACAGATACGCAGTATTTT. Residues: CASSLKSQGRGFTDTQYF.

Details on this clonotype: Without the conserved terminal phenylalanine or tryptophan, this CDR3 likely stems from a read error. The chain joins TRBV11-1 to TRBJ1-1, with TRBD1 as a possible D gene (5 bases). Germline V gene sequence: CDR1 SGHAT, CDR2 FQDESV (reference sequence). There are 15 residues in the CDR3. The CDR3, as DNA: TGTGCCAACAGCTTTTTTGGGGCAGCTAACACTGAAGCTTTCCTT. It specifies CANSFFGAANTEAFL.

The rearrangement links TRBV5-6 to TRBJ2-7, with a weak D call TRBD2 (6 bases). Germline values: CDR1 SGHDT, CDR2 YYEEEE. The CDR3 consists of 15 residues. V lost 1 base, J lost 11 bases, and 22 bases lay in between. The CDR3 nucleotides read TGTGCCAGCAGCTTGAAGGGTAGCGGCTCCTATGAGGAGTACTTC. Its protein product is CASSLKGSGSYEEYF.

This clonotype was detected once. This rearrangement joins TRBV6-5 to TRBJ2-7, with a tentative D call TRBD1 (6 bases). The CDR3 is 15 residues long. V lost 9 bases, J lost 5 bases, and 23 bases lay in between. Germline V CDR1 and CDR2: MNHEY, SVGAGI. The CDR3 bases are TGTGCCAGTTGCCGCACGACGACAGGTAGCCACGAGCAGTACTTC. Translating it yields CASCRTTTGSHEQYF.

Notes on this clonotype: The junction differs from germline at one of its ends, possibly a read error. V and J are TRBV4-2 and TRBJ2-6; D might be TRBD2 (6 bases). Germline V gene sequence: CDR1 LGHNA, CDR2 YNFKEQ. This CDR3 is built from 14 residues. The DNA for the CDR3 is TGTGTCAGCAGCCAAGGGACTGGGGCCAAGGTCCTGACTTTC. It translates to CVSSQGTGAKVLTF.

To note about this clonotype: At one boundary the junction diverges from the germline segment, which might be a read error. J is TRBJ2-2 and V is TRBV11-2; no reliable D call. The CDR3 consists of 13 residues. Germline CDR1 reads SGHAT; CDR2 reads FQNNGV. The CDR3 region is CASKTQNTGELFF. For the CDR3, the DNA is TGCGCCAGCAAAACTCAGAACACCGGGGAGCTGTTTTTT.

This rearrangement joins TRBV11-2 to TRBJ2-1; D not resolved. Germline lookup yields CDR1 SGHAT and CDR2 FQNNGV. V lost 2 bases and J 16 bases, leaving 21 bases between the germline ends. The CDR3 runs 14 residues. The CDR3 region has the DNA TGTGCCAGCAGCTTATGGACGAACAACAATGAGCTATTCTTC. Encoded protein: CASSLWTNNNELFF.

About this clonotype itself: One end of the junction fails to match germline, which may point to a read error. The V call is TRBV29-1, the J call TRBJ2-1; possible D gene TRBD1, 6 bases. The CDR3 has 14 amino acids. Germline V gene sequence: CDR1 SQVTM, CDR2 ANQGSEA. CDR3 bases: TGCAGCGTTCCCCGATCACAGGGAAAGTATGAGCAGTCCTTC. Amino acid sequence: CSVPRSQGKYEQSF.

This clonotype was seen just once. One end of the junction varies from germline; a read error may be responsible. The J gene is TRBJ1-5, the V gene TRBV19; D unresolved. The CDR3 runs to 11 residues. In germline, CDR1 is LNHDA, CDR2 SQIVND (reference sequence). CDR3 coding DNA: TGTGCCAGTAGTGCCGGTCAGTCCCAGCATTTT. Translated: CASSAGQSQHF. The full variable domain, in which reference TRBV19 and TRBJ1-5 provide the parts outside the CDR3, is DGGITQSPKYLFRKEGQNVTLSCEQNLNHDAMYWYRQDPGQGLRLIYYSQIVNDFQKGDIAEGYSVSREKKESFPLTVTSAQKNPTAFYLCASSAGQSQHFGDGTRLSIL.

Regarding this clonotype: Given a much more abundant clone one base away, this may be a read error. This chain joins TRBV6-2 or TRBV6-3 and TRBJ2-7; tentatively, D is TRBD1 or TRBD2 (5 bases each). Germline V lookup: CDR1 MNHEY, CDR2 SVGEGT. The ends were cut back, 8 bases at V and 6 bases at J, with 11 bases in the middle. This CDR3 comprises 11 residues. This CDR3 is CASRDPIEQYF. CDR3 in DNA: TGTGCCAGCCGGGACCCGATCGAGCAGTACTTC.

The CDR3 DNA reads TGTGCCAGCGGAGACAGGGTAAATTCACCCCTCCACTTT. Its protein product is CASGDRVNSPLHF. The rearrangement uses TRBV28 and TRBJ1-6, with 7 bases matching TRBD1. The CDR3 has 13 residues. With V trimmed by 8 bases and J by 7 bases, 5 bases remained unmatched. Per the germline V gene, CDR1 is MDHEN and CDR2 is SYDVKM.

The J gene is TRBJ2-1, the V gene TRBV5-4; 10 bases are shared with TRBD2. This CDR3 is built from 15 residues. Germline V gene lookup returns CDR1 SGHNT and CDR2 YYREEE (reference sequence). V dropped 4 bases and J dropped 7; count of bases not matched to a gene: 8. The CDR3 reads CASSPRSGRTNEQFF. CDR3 DNA: TGTGCCAGCAGCCCACGTAGCGGGAGGACAAATGAGCAGTTCTTC. The whole variable domain, filled in from reference TRBV5-4 and TRBJ2-1, reads ETGVTQSPTHLIKTRGQQVTLRCSSQSGHNTVSWYQQALGQGPQFIFQYYREEENGRGNFPPRFSGLQFPNYSSELNVNALELDDSALYLCASSPRSGRTNEQFFGPGTRLTVL.

This clonotype was observed a few times. The rearrangement joins TRBV11-2 to TRBJ1-1; D perhaps matches TRBD1 (5 bases). V lost 5 bases to trimming and J lost 7 bases, with 35 bases between them. Looked up from germline, CDR1 is SGHAT and CDR2 is FQNNGV. The CDR3 has 20 amino acids. The DNA of the CDR3 is TGTGCCAGCAGCCCGCATCAGCACGGACACCTTCACTTTTGGGGCTATGAAGCTTTCTTT. This translates into CASSPHQHGHLHFWGYEAFF.

This clonotype was detected many times. V is TRBV12-3 or TRBV12-4 and J is TRBJ1-4, with a weak D call TRBD1 (6 bases). This CDR3 has 14 amino acids. V was shortened by 5 bases and J by 2 bases, with 9 bases between the two germline ends. CDR3 nucleotides: TGTGCCAGCAGTACAGGGTTCACTAATGAAAAACTGTTTTTT. Amino acids: CASSTGFTNEKLFF.

Worth noting for this clonotype: A much larger clonotype is one base distant, so this may be a read error. The chain uses TRBV10-3 and TRBJ1-3; 7 nucleotides agree with TRBD1. V shed 8 bases and J 7 bases; nucleotides not matched to a gene: 14. This CDR3 comprises 15 residues. The germline gives CDR1 ENHRY, CDR2 SYGVKD. Here the CDR3 DNA reads TGTGCCATCTCCCGGGACAGAGGATTGAGGAACACCATATATTTT. Amino acids: CAISRDRGLRNTIYF.

Points on this clonotype: One end of the junction does not line up with germline, which may come from a read error. V usage is TRBV5-6 and J usage is TRBJ2-3, with TRBD2 as a possible D gene (6 bases). CDR3 size: 14 residues. Germline V lookup: CDR1 SGHDT, CDR2 YYEEEE. CDR3 in amino acids: CAISFASRGLKQYF. The CDR3 bases are TGTGCCATCAGCTTTGCGTCTCGGGGACTTAAGCAGTATTTT.

With regard to this clonotype: This could be a read error, since a much larger clone is one nucleotide away. The chain has TRBV6-5 and TRBJ2-1; weak D call: TRBD1 (6 bases). The CDR3 is 15 amino acids. V was cut by 7 bases and J by 5 bases, with 18 bases left in between. Germline assignment: CDR1 MNHEY and CDR2 SVGAGI. The CDR3 loop reads CASTQGDTPNNEQFF. In DNA, the CDR3 is TGTGCCAGCACTCAAGGGGACACGCCAAACAATGAGCAGTTCTTC.

Concerning this clonotype itself: A junction boundary mismatches the germline segment, possibly from a read error. The rearrangement joins TRBV12-3 or TRBV12-4 to TRBJ2-2; TRBD2 aligns across 10 bases. The CDR3 totals 15 residues. In DNA form, the CDR3 reads TGCGCCATCAGTTCTGGACTAGCGGTCACCGGGGAGCTGTTTTTT. It yields the protein CAISSGLAVTGELFF.

As regards this clonotype: Since a much larger clone is just one base distant, this may be a read error. V is TRBV2 and J is TRBJ2-3, with D tentatively TRBD2 (5 bases). CDR1 and CDR2 from the germline V gene are SNHLY and FYNNEI. This CDR3 is 13 amino acids long. The V and J ends lost 6 bases and 5 bases respectively, with 12 bases between them. CDR3 protein: CASRRAPQDTQYF. CDR3 nucleotides: TGTGCCAGCAGGAGGGCCCCCCAAGATACGCAGTATTTT.

This clonotype was picked up one time. The chain uses TRBV5-1 and TRBJ2-3, with D possibly TRBD1 on 6 matching bases. V dropped 9 bases and J dropped 1 base, with 21 bases sitting between them. This CDR3 is built from 16 residues. In germline, CDR1 is SGHRS, CDR2 YFSETQ. CDR3 DNA sequence: TGCGCCATCAGTTCAGGGGTTACCCTGCGCACAGATACGCAGTATTTT. It is translated as CAISSGVTLRTDTQYF.

This clonotype was observed many times. The V and J genes are TRBV4-1 and TRBJ1-2; TRBD1 agrees at 8 bases. The CDR3 runs to 13 residues. With V trimmed by 4 bases and J by 4 bases, 2 bases remained unmatched. Germline CDR1 reads MGHRA; CDR2 reads YSYEKL. The CDR3 region is CASSPGQGYGYTF. The CDR3 coding sequence is TGCGCCAGCAGCCCCGGACAGGGCTATGGCTACACCTTC.

This clonotype was seen just once. A much larger clone sits a single nucleotide away, making a read error possible. The CDR3 does not close with the conserved phenylalanine or tryptophan, likely indicating a read error. The V call is TRBV6-6, the J call TRBJ1-5; D is unclear. The germline V gene has CDR1 MNHNY and CDR2 SVGAGI (reference sequence). CDR3 length: 12 amino acids. Trimming took 6 bases from V and 7 from J, leaving 10 bases between them. CDR3 sequence reads: CASSHPNQPQHY. CDR3 in DNA: TGTGCCAGCAGCCACCCCAACCAGCCCCAGCATTAT.